This T cell receptor beta chain originates from a study of blood T cell repertoires in COVID-19. Study in general: Acute and convalescent COVID-19 samples came from the United States, Italy and Spain. PBMCs, B-cell-depleted T cells, or T cells were the source of the cDNA or gDNA that made up the material.

Germline values: CDR1 KGHDR, CDR2 SFDVKD. Trimming shortened V by 4 bases and J by 0 bases, and 12 bases separated the two germline ends. The CDR3 is made up of 16 amino acids. In the original workflow: Researchers report that nucleated cell counts were estimated from reference gene primer amplification. Using immunoSEQ multiplex PCR, the repertoire was profiled, and TCRdb retains in-frame clones only, with some absent. V and J calls and clone size come straight from that table; D and trimming were deduced from the DNA. The table lists around 300,000 clones, approximately 88% of them singletons. Material: peripheral blood. This receptor was identified in a woman aged 40 to 50 who had recovered from COVID-19. The J gene is TRBJ2-1, the V gene TRBV24-1, with D maybe TRBD2 (6 bases). The CDR3 loop is CATSDPGLASYNEQFF. DNA of the CDR3: TGTGCCACCAGTGACCCGGGACTCGCCTCCTACAATGAGCAGTTCTTC.